This T cell receptor (beta chain) was sequenced for a study of blood T cells in healthy people across ages. General study findings and limits: It was found that TCR beta diversity correlated strongly with the percentage of naive T cells.

Then a second PCR, running about 6 to 11 cycles, was carried out with a sample-barcoded 5' primer and a J-beta primer mix. Each cDNA molecule carried a tag from a template-switch adaptor that contained 12 random nucleotides. From each sample, at least 3 million paired-end reads containing CDR3 were obtained. One entry per CDR3 protein results from TCRdb running MiXCR on the 5' RACE reads. Here the sample spans approximately 780,000 distinct CDR3 sequences, 20% to 30% being singletons. Looked up from germline, CDR1 is SQVTM and CDR2 is ANQGSEA. CDR3 length: 13 amino acids. As to this clonotype: The antigen is not known.

Another study also made use of these data, one on T cells of mothers and their children. That source notes: Each child gave 2.5 million to 3.5 million TCR beta CDR3 reads (each mother, over 8.5 million).

The sequencing sample was made of blood. The sequence derives from a boy aged 10-17 years in good health. The V gene is TRBV29-1, the J gene TRBJ2-5, with D uncertain. The tail of the sequence fits TRBJ2-1 better, so the J call may be wrong. CDR3 in DNA: TGCAGCGTTGGGTGGGGAAGGATCGATGAGCAGTTCTTC. Translation gives CSVGWGRIDEQFF.